The present T cell receptor (beta chain) was sequenced within a study of T cells after yellow fever vaccination. Via MiXCR, TCRdb re-called the 5' RACE reads, giving one row per CDR3 protein. Of some 500,000 distinct CDR3 sequences in the sample, 13% were seen once. The CDR3 is 15 amino acids. Per germline, CDR1 PRHDT and CDR2 FYEKMQ (reference sequence). With 5 bases clipped from V and 3 bases from J, the junction kept 7 bases outside the gene matches. This clonotype was counted between two and nine times. The chain is built from TRBV13 and TRBJ2-3; 8 positions agree with TRBD1. This clonotype originated in a man in his thirties or forties who received the YFV17D yellow fever vaccine. The source was PBMCs, collected on the day of the yellow fever booster vaccination. This chain's CDR3 is CASSLRDRFTDTQYF. DNA for the CDR3: TGTGCCAGCAGCCTCCGGGACAGGTTTACAGATACGCAGTATTTT.